The 23 T cell receptor beta chains reported below all come from one sample, sequenced in a study of beta chain features in type 1 diabetes (dated by TCRdb to 2017 to 2018). The library was generated by the immunoSEQ multiplex PCR assay. The entire amount of isolated RNA was reverse transcribed using the High Capacity cDNA Reverse Transcription Kit, so the sequenced TCRB transcripts were expressed ones. The table was pulled from immuneACCESS by TCRdb, which kept in-frame rearrangements only. Such tables lose some clones; where checked, under half of the loss comes from unresolved V genes, and the rest has no known cause. The sample table holds about 230,000 clones, of which 7.5% to 10% were seen once. Approximately 0.035% of the sample goes to the ten largest clones. The sequenced sample was naive CD4+ T cells from blood. This specimen's cell subset or site label, interpreted: true naive CD4+ T cells. The source is a woman aged 18-29 years in good health.

The chain links TRBV7-9 to TRBJ2-3; perhaps TRBD2 as D (5 bases). CDR1 SEHNR and CDR2 FQNEAQ come from the germline V gene (reference sequence). Trimming cost V 5 bases and J 6 bases, with 15 bases left between them. The length of the CDR3 is 14 residues. DNA for the CDR3: TGTGCCAGCAGCCCACAGACTATATCGGATACGCAGTATTTT. This gives the protein CASSPQTISDTQYF.

This chain links TRBV5-6 with TRBJ2-7; the D is unclear. Germline V gives CDR1 SGHDT, CDR2 YYEEEE. Trimming removed 2 bases from V and 3 bases from J, with 15 bases in between. There are 15 residues in the CDR3. The DNA of the CDR3 is TGTGCCAGCAGCTTTTATCGTAGCAGAAACTACGAGCAGTACTTC. Amino acids: CASSFYRSRNYEQYF.

On this clone itself: This CDR3 is also generated by other DNA sequences in the sample. The CDR3 loop reads CAWSQGAYEQYF. CDR3 DNA sequence: TGTGCCTGGAGCCAGGGGGCCTACGAGCAGTACTTC. V is TRBV30 and J is TRBJ2-7; 7 bases are a match to TRBD1. Germline trimming cut 3 bases from V and 2 bases from J; bases unmatched to any gene: 1. This CDR3 is built from 12 residues. The germline V gene encodes CDR1 GTSNPN and CDR2 SVGIG (reference sequence).

This clone was seen ten or more times. The chain employs TRBV15 and TRBJ2-4, with D perhaps TRBD2 (5 bases). In germline, CDR1 is LNHNV, CDR2 YYDKDF (reference sequence). This CDR3 region has 16 residues. The V end was cut by 0 bases, the J end by 2 bases, with 11 bases between. CDR3 DNA sequence: TGTGCCACCAGCAGAGAAGGGATCGGGACCAAAAACATTCAGTACTTC. Protein sequence: CATSREGIGTKNIQYF.

A remark on this clone: In the same sample, other DNA sequences code for this CDR3. This chain links TRBV5-1 with TRBJ2-1, with 13 bases lining up with TRBD2. Trimming removed 3 bases from V and 7 bases from J; junction bases left unmatched: 4. CDR3 length: 15 amino acids. Germline V gene lookup returns CDR1 SGHRS and CDR2 YFSETQ. CDR3 bases: TGCGCCAGCAGCTCCGGACTAGCGGGAGTTAATGAGCAGTTCTTC. Protein product: CASSSGLAGVNEQFF.

A remark on this clone: Other DNA sequences in the same sample also yield this CDR3. The chain joins TRBV6-5 to TRBJ2-5; D ambiguous. V lost 0 bases, J lost 4 bases, and 3 bases lay in between. The CDR3 has 12 residues. Germline-derived CDR1 and CDR2 are MNHEY and SVGAGI. The CDR3 loop is CASSYSRETQYF. In DNA, the CDR3 is TGTGCCAGCAGTTACTCGCGAGAGACCCAGTACTTC.

This clone occurred a few times. The rearrangement joins TRBV30 to TRBJ2-1, with D unresolved. CDR1 is GTSNPN, CDR2 SVGIG, per germline (reference sequence). V was pared by 0 bases and J by 4 bases, with 7 bases between. The CDR3 has 13 amino acids. CDR3 loop: CAWSVVPYNEQFF. The CDR3 DNA follows: TGTGCCTGGAGTGTTGTTCCTTACAATGAGCAGTTCTTC.

This chain joins TRBV11-2 and TRBJ1-5, with D possibly being TRBD1 (6 bases). Trimming stripped 1 base from V and 5 bases from J, with 12 bases between. The germline V gene encodes CDR1 SGHAT and CDR2 FQNNGV. The CDR3 runs 15 residues. The CDR3 protein is CASSLGGRGDQPQHF. In nucleotides, the CDR3 is TGTGCCAGCAGCTTAGGTGGCAGGGGAGATCAGCCCCAGCATTTT. The full variable domain, its missing parts supplied by reference TRBV11-2 and TRBJ1-5, is EAGVAQSPRYKIIEKRQSVAFWCNPISGHATLYWYQQILGQGPKLLIQFQNNGVVDDSQLPKDRFSAERLKGVDSTLKIQPAKLEDSAVYLCASSLGGRGDQPQHFGDGTRLSIL.

In this sample, this clone turned up a few times. The rearrangement links TRBV12-5 to TRBJ2-1; D may be TRBD1 (5 bases). The CDR3 is 14 amino acids. CDR1 is LGHNT and CDR2 is FRNRAP in the germline V gene. Trimming shortened V by 6 bases and J by 0 bases, and 9 bases separated the two germline ends. CDR3 region: CASGSDSSYNEQFF. The CDR3, as DNA: TGTGCTAGTGGGAGCGACAGCTCCTACAATGAGCAGTTCTTC.

This clone was seen only a few times. The chain has TRBV6-7 and TRBJ2-4; D gene unclear. TRBV6-7 is noted as an ORF with a role that remains uncertain. V was pared by 0 bases and J by 8 bases, with 11 bases between. The CDR3 length is 14 residues. This CDR3 reads CASSYSGGPDIQYF. The CDR3 DNA follows: TGTGCCAGCAGTTACTCCGGCGGTCCGGACATTCAGTACTTC.

This clone was counted only a few times. The rearrangement joins TRBV7-8 to TRBJ2-1; 7 bases map to TRBD2. Per germline, CDR1 SGHVS and CDR2 FQNEAQ. This CDR3 has 14 amino acids. The V gene end was trimmed by 2 bases and the J gene end by 2 bases; junction bases not matched to a gene: 0. As DNA, the CDR3 is TGTGCCAGCAGCTTACGGGAGGCCTACAATGAGCAGTTCTTC. Residues: CASSLREAYNEQFF.

The sample holds a few counts of this clone. This chain joins TRBV19 and TRBJ2-1; the match to TRBD2 covers 12 bases. This CDR3 spans 15 amino acids. Germline CDR1 and CDR2: LNHDA and SQIVND (reference sequence). The J segment lost 8 bases and the V segment lost 7 bases, leaving 9 bases of the junction unmatched. The CDR3 coding sequence is TGTGCCAGTACGGGGGAGACTAGCGGGAGCCATGAGCAGTTCTTC. Residues: CASTGETSGSHEQFF.

The gene calls are TRBV5-6 and TRBJ2-7, with D possibly matching TRBD1 (5 bases). Germline loops: CDR1 SGHDT, CDR2 YYEEEE. Trimming left V 2 bases short and J 6 bases short, with 12 bases between. The CDR3 has 13 amino acids. Here the CDR3 reads CASSFRRGGEQYF. In DNA, the CDR3 is TGTGCCAGCAGCTTTCGTAGGGGCGGCGAGCAGTACTTC.

The CDR3 loop is CATSRVTNEQFF. The DNA for the CDR3 is TGTGCCACCAGCAGAGTCACAAATGAGCAGTTCTTC. This chain uses TRBV15 with TRBJ2-1; D unresolved. Trimming shortened V by 1 base and J by 7 bases, and 5 bases separated the two germline ends. The CDR3 totals 12 residues. Germline values: CDR1 LNHNV, CDR2 YYDKDF (reference sequence).

This clone was seen more than once but under ten times. The CDR3 spells CASSPGFSGANVLTF. The CDR3 DNA reads as TGTGCCAGCAGCCCAGGGTTCTCTGGGGCCAACGTCCTGACTTTC. This chain links TRBV5-4 with TRBJ2-6; perhaps TRBD1 as D (5 bases). CDR3 length: 15 amino acids. The V and J ends lost 4 bases and 0 bases respectively, with 8 bases between them. Germline loops: CDR1 SGHNT, CDR2 YYREEE (reference sequence). Full variable domain (missing parts from reference TRBV5-4 and TRBJ2-6): ETGVTQSPTHLIKTRGQQVTLRCSSQSGHNTVSWYQQALGQGPQFIFQYYREEENGRGNFPPRFSGLQFPNYSSELNVNALELDDSALYLCASSPGFSGANVLTFGAGSRLTVL.

This clone occurred a few times. CDR3 sequence: CASNVLNYNEQFF. CDR3 nucleotides: TGTGCCAGCAACGTCCTAAACTACAATGAGCAGTTCTTC. V is TRBV2 and J is TRBJ2-1; no firm D call. Germline-derived CDR1 and CDR2 are SNHLY and FYNNEI. Trimming shortened V by 7 bases and J by 3 bases, and 10 bases separated the two germline ends. This CDR3 contains 13 residues.

V and J are TRBV5-6 and TRBJ1-1; 10 bases match TRBD1. The germline V gene encodes CDR1 SGHDT and CDR2 YYEEEE. CDR3 length equals 15 residues. Unmatched junction bases numbered 3, after V lost 0 bases and J lost 4 bases. DNA of the CDR3: TGTGCCAGCAGCTTGGTTGGGGACAGGGGCACTGAAGCTTTCTTT. This encodes CASSLVGDRGTEAFF.

This clone was found a few times. The DNA for the CDR3 is TGTGCCAGCAGCACTACTAGCGGGGTCGGGGGTGAGCAGTTCTTC. Translated: CASSTTSGVGGEQFF. The chain joins TRBV4-2 to TRBJ2-1; 10 bases match TRBD2. The germline CDR1 and CDR2 sequences are LGHNA and YNFKEQ. Trimming at V came to 5 bases and at J to 9 bases, leaving 10 bases not matched to a gene. This CDR3 is 15 amino acids long.

V and J are TRBV27 and TRBJ2-6; D may be TRBD2 (5 bases). The CDR3 has 16 residues. Germline assignment: CDR1 MNHEY and CDR2 SMNVEV (reference sequence). V lost 2 bases and J lost 1, with 9 bases in between. CDR3 in DNA: TGTGCCAGCAGTTTAGAATCGGGGTCTGGGGCCAACGTCCTGACTTTC. Residues: CASSLESGSGANVLTF. The full variable domain, with the rest looked up from reference TRBV27 and TRBJ2-6, is EAQVTQNPRYLITVTGKKLTVTCSQNMNHEYMSWYRQDPGLGLRQIYYSMNVEVTDKGDVPEGYKVSRKEKRNFPLILESPSPNQTSLYFCASSLESGSGANVLTFGAGSRLTVL.

This sequence joins TRBV18 and TRBJ2-5, with 11 bases that match TRBD2. Germline trimming cut 5 bases from V and 2 bases from J; bases unmatched to any gene: 1. The CDR3 extends over 14 amino acids. The germline V gene has CDR1 KGHSH and CDR2 LQKENI. The CDR3 sequence: CASSRTSGQETQYF. CDR3 coding DNA: TGTGCCAGCTCAAGGACTAGCGGGCAAGAGACCCAGTACTTC. Filled out from reference TRBV18 and TRBJ2-5, the complete variable domain reads NAGVMQNPRHLVRRRGQEARLRCSPMKGHSHVYWYRQLPEEGLKFMVYLQKENIIDESGMPKERFSAEFPKEGPSILRIQQVVRGDSAAYFCASSRTSGQETQYFGPGTRLLVL.

This chain connects TRBV6-1 to TRBJ1-1; D possibly corresponds to TRBD1 (6 bases). With 3 bases removed from V and 0 bases from J, the gap between germline ends came to 14 bases. Germline CDR1 is MNHNS and CDR2 is SASEGT. This CDR3 is 16 amino acids long. CDR3 protein: CASSDRGQLMNTEAFF. The CDR3 DNA follows: TGTGCCAGCAGTGATAGGGGACAACTAATGAACACTGAAGCTTTCTTT.

The CDR3 DNA sequence: TGTGCCAGCAGTGGAATTTTAGGCAATCAGCCCCAGCATTTT. Protein: CASSGILGNQPQHF. The V call is TRBV6-1, the J call TRBJ1-5, with no clear D. The CDR3 consists of 14 residues. V shed 4 bases and J shed 2 bases, with 9 bases lying between them. The V gene's germline CDR1 is MNHNS and CDR2 SASEGT.

This CDR3 reads CASSLAGGQGMGEQYF. Written as DNA, the CDR3 is TGTGCCAGCAGCTTGGCTGGGGGACAGGGGATGGGCGAGCAGTACTTC. V gene TRBV5-4 combines with J gene TRBJ2-7; 10 bases are a match to TRBD1. CDR3 length: 16 amino acids. Germline CDR1 and CDR2: SGHNT and YYREEE (reference sequence). Losses at the gene ends were 0 bases for V and 6 bases for J; bases not matched to a gene: 9.